This T cell receptor (beta chain) is from a study of glioma-infiltrating T cells. Study context: About one million peripheral T cells were targeted at about 4.5- to 11-fold coverage.

TCR alpha and beta CDR3 regions were amplified from RNA using iRepertoire nested multiplex PCR. Input was roughly 85-450 ng of tissue mRNA or PBMC total RNA. MiXCR, run by TCRdb on the multiplex PCR reads, gives a single entry per CDR3 protein. Among roughly 350,000 distinct CDR3 sequences listed, 41% were seen once. Losses at the gene ends were 8 bases for V and 6 bases for J; bases not matched to a gene: 11. The length of the CDR3 is 15 residues. Per germline, CDR1 SGHTA and CDR2 FQGNSA. On this clonotype itself: The antigen remains unidentified.

Overall study results and limits: Shared blood CDR3 signature motifs marked patients with low tissue-blood divergence. Tissue-blood divergence was below expectation in non-neoplastic patients, above in gliomas.

The clonotype comes from a human donor with low-grade glioma or glioblastoma, undergoing nonglioma brain surgery, or in good health (not recorded which). The sequenced sample consisted of glioma tissue, nonneoplastic brain tissue, or PBMCs (not recorded which). The rearrangement joins TRBV7-2 to TRBJ2-3, with TRBD2 matching 10 bases. Here the CDR3 DNA reads TGTGCCAGCCTTCGATGGTCAGCGGGGGGGGATACGCAGTATTTT. Its protein is CASLRWSAGGDTQYF. Variable domain in full (rest from reference TRBV7-2 and TRBJ2-3): GAGVSQSPSNKVTEKGKDVELRCDPISGHTALYWYRQSLGQGLEFLIYFQGNSAPDKSGLPSDRFSAERTGGSVSTLTIQRTQQEDSAVYLCASLRWSAGGDTQYFGPGTRLTVL.